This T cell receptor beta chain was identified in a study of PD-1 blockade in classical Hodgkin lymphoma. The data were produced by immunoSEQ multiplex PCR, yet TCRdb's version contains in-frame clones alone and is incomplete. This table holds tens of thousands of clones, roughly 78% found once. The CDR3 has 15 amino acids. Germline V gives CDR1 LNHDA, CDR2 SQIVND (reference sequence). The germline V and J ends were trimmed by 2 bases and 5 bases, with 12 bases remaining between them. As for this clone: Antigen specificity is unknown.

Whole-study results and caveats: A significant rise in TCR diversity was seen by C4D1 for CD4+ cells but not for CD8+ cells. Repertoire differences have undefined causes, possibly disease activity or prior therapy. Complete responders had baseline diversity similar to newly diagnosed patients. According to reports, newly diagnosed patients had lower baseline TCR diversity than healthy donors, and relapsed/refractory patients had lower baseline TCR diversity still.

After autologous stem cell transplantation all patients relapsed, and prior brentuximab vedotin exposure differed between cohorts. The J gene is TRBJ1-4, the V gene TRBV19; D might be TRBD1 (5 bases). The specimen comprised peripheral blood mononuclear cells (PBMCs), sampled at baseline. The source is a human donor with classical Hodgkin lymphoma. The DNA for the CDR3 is TGTGCCAGTAGTATAAGAGGAGCAGGGAATGAAAAACTGTTTTTT. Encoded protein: CASSIRGAGNEKLFF.